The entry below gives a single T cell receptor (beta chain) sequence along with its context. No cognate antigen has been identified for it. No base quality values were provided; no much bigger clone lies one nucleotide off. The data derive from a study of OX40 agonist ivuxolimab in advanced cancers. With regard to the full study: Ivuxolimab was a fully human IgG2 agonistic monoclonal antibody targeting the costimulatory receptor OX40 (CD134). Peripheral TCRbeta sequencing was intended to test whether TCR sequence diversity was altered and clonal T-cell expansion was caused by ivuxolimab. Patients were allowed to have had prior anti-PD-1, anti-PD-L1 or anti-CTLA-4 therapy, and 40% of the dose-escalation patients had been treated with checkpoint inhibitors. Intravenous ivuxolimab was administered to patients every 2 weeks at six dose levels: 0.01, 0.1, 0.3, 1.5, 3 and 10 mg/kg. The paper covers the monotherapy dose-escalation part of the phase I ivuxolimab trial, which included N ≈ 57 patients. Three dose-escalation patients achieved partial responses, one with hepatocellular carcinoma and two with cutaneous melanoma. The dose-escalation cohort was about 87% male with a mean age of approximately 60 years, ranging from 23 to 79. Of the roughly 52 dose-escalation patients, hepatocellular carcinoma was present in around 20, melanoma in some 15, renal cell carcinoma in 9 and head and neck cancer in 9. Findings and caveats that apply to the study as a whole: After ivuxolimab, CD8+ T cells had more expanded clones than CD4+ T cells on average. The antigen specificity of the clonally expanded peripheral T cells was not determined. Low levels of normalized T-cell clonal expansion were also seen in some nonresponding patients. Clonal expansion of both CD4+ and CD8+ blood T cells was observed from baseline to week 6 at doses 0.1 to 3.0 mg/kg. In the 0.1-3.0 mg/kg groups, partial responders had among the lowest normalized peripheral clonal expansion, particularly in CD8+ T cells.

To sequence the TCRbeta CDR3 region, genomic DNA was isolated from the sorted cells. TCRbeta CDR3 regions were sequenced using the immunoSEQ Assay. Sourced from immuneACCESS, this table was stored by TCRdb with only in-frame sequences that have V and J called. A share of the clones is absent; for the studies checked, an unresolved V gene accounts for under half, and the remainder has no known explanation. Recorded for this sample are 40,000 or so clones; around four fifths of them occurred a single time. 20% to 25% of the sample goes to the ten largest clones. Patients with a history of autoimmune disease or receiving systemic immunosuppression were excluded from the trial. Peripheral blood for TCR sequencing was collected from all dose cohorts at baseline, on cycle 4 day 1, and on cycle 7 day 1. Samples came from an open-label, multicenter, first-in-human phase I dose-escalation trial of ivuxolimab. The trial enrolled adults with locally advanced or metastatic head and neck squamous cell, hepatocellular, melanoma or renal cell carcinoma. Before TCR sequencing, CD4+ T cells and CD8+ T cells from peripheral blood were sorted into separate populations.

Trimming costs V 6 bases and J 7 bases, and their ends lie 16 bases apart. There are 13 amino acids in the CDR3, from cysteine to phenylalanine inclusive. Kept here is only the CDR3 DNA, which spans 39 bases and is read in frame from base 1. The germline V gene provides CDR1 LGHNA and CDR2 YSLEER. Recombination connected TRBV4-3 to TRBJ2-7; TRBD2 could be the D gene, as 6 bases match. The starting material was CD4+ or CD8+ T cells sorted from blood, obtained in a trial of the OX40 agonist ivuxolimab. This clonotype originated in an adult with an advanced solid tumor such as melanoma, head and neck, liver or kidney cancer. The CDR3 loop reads CASRNQPAGEQYF. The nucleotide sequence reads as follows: TGCGCCAGCAGAAATCAGCCGGCGGGAGAGCAGTACTTC.